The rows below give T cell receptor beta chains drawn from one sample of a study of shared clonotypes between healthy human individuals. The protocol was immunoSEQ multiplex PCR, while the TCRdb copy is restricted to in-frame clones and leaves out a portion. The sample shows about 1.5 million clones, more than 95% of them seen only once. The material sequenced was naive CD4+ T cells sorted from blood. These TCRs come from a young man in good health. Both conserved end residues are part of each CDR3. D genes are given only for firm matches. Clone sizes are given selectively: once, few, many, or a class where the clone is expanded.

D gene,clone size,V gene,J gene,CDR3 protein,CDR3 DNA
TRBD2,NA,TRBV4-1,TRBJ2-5,CASSQDWGLGGETQYF,TGCGCCAGCAGCCAAGATTGGGGACTAGGGGGGGAGACCCAGTACTTC
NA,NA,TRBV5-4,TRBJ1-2,CASTFFGHYGYTF,TGTGCCAGCACCTTTTTCGGCCACTATGGCTACACCTTC
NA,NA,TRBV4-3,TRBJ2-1,CASTYSLGTHTKEQFF,TGCGCCAGCACATACTCGCTCGGGACTCACACGAAGGAGCAGTTCTTC
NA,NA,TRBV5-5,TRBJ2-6,CASSLLGISGANVLTF,TGTGCCAGCAGCTTGTTGGGGATCTCTGGGGCCAACGTCCTGACTTTC
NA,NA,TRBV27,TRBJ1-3,CASRPTGFGNTIYF,TGTGCCAGCAGACCCACGGGGTTTGGAAACACCATATATTTT
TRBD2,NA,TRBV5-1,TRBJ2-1,CASTYPEGAGLTYNEQFF,TGCGCCAGCACTTACCCCGAGGGAGCGGGACTTACCTACAATGAGCAGTTCTTC
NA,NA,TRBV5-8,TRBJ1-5,CASSLDRNQPQHF,TGTGCCAGCAGCTTGGACAGGAATCAGCCCCAGCATTTT
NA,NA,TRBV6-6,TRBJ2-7,CASSPGANEQYF,TGTGCCAGCAGTCCCGGGGCCAACGAGCAGTACTTC
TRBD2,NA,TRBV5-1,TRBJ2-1,CASSPSGRARSYNEQFF,TGCGCCAGCAGCCCTAGCGGGAGGGCACGCTCCTACAATGAGCAGTTCTTC
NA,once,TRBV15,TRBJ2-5,CATSRDHAGTKSATQYF,TGTGCCACCAGCAGAGATCATGCTGGGACCAAGTCTGCGACCCAGTACTTC
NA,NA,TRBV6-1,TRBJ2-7,CASWFNYEQYF,TGTGCCAGCTGGTTCAACTACGAGCAGTACTTC
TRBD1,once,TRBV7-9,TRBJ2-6,CASSLNRGPGANVLTF,TGTGCCAGCAGCTTAAACAGGGGGCCTGGGGCCAACGTCCTGACTTTC
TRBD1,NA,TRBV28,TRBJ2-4,CASSPWTGGPSGKNIQYF,TGTGCCAGCAGTCCCTGGACAGGGGGCCCTTCGGGCAAAAACATTCAGTACTTC
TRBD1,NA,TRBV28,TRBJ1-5,CATNTGGLQPQHF,TGTGCCACCAATACAGGGGGCCTTCAGCCCCAGCATTTT
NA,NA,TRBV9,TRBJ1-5,CASSLRGDNQPQHF,TGTGCCAGCAGCCTGCGGGGAGACAATCAGCCCCAGCATTTT
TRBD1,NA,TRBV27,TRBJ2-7,CASSLSGDSFSYEQYF,TGTGCCAGCAGTTTATCGGGGGACAGCTTCTCCTACGAGCAGTACTTC
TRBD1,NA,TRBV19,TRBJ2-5,CASKRQGDETQYF,TGTGCCAGTAAGCGACAGGGGGATGAGACCCAGTACTTC
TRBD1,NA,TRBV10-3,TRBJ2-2,CAISRDSNTGELFF,TGTGCCATCAGTAGGGACAGCAACACCGGGGAGCTGTTTTTT
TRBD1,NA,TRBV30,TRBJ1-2,CAWSVGGTGHYGYTF,TGTGCCTGGAGTGTAGGTGGGACAGGTCACTATGGCTACACCTTC
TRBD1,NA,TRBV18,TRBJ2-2,CASSPGRGSTGELFF,TGTGCCAGCTCACCCGGCAGGGGGTCCACCGGGGAGCTGTTTTTT
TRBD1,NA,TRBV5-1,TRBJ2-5,CASSPGQGLETQYF,TGCGCCAGCAGCCCGGGACAGGGACTTGAGACCCAGTACTTC
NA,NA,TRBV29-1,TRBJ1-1,CSVAGVGSHQNTEAFF,TGCAGCGTTGCGGGGGTGGGTTCCCATCAGAACACTGAAGCTTTCTTT
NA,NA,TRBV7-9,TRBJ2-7,CASSLERISDEQYF,TGTGCCAGCAGCTTAGAGCGTATCAGCGACGAGCAGTACTTC
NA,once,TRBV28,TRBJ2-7,CASSPTSAGGEQYF,TGTGCCAGCAGTCCGACTAGCGCAGGGGGAGAGCAGTACTTC
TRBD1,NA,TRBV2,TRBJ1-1,CASTRDRGNTEAFF,TGTGCCAGCACCCGGGACAGGGGGAACACTGAAGCTTTCTTT
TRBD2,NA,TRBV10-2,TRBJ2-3,CASKAGVRSTDTQYF,TGCGCCAGCAAGGCGGGAGTAAGGAGCACAGATACGCAGTATTTT
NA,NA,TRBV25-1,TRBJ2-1,CASTTRFEQFF,TGTGCCAGCACGACGCGGTTTGAGCAGTTCTTC
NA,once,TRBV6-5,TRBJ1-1,CASSHWTEAFF,TGTGCCAGCAGTCACTGGACTGAAGCTTTCTTT
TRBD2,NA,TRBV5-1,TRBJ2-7,CASSPGLAGAEQYF,TGCGCCAGCAGCCCTGGACTAGCGGGAGCCGAGCAGTACTTC
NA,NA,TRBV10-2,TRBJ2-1,CASGGVGGYNEQFF,TGCGCCAGTGGCGGGGTGGGAGGTTACAATGAGCAGTTCTTC
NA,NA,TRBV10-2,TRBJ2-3,CASKVLDTDTQYF,TGCGCCAGCAAGGTTCTGGACACAGATACGCAGTATTTT
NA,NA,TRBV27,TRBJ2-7,CAILSGSDEQYF,TGTGCCATCTTAAGCGGGTCCGACGAGCAGTACTTC
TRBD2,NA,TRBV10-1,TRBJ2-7,CARGTKGFEQYF,TGCGCCCGCGGGACTAAGGGTTTTGAGCAGTACTTC
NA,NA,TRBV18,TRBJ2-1,CASSPATLGYNEQFF,TGTGCCAGCTCACCTGCGACGCTGGGCTACAATGAGCAGTTCTTC
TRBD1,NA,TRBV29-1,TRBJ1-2,CSVRQGYGYTF,TGCAGCGTTAGACAGGGTTATGGCTACACCTTC
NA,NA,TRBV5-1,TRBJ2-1,CASSPGPAEDNEQFF,TGCGCCAGCAGCCCGGGGCCAGCCGAGGACAATGAGCAGTTCTTC
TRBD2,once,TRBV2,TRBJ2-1,CASSGGLAVSNEQFF,TGTGCCAGCAGTGGGGGACTAGCGGTGTCTAATGAGCAGTTCTTC
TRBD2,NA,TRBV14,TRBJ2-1,CASSRWTSGTSYNEQFF,TGTGCCAGCAGCCGATGGACTAGCGGCACCTCCTACAATGAGCAGTTCTTC
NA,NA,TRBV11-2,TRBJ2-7,CASSRGRNIYEQYF,TGTGCCAGCAGCCGGGGCAGGAACATATACGAGCAGTACTTC
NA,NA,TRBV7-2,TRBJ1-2,CASSLKLWATYGYTF,TGTGCCAGCAGCTTAAAGCTGTGGGCGACCTATGGCTACACCTTC
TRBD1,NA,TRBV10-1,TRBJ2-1,CASSGDRDEQFF,TGCGCCAGCAGTGGAGACAGGGATGAGCAGTTCTTC